This T cell receptor beta chain stems from a study of T-cell reconstitution after alpha-beta-depleted transplantation in children. Study-level results: Reported findings indicate that, about two months after transplant, alpha-beta T cells came from several hundred expanded clones, which were derived from non-depleted graft cells. Some patients' high day-60 TCRbeta diversity was traced to surviving recipient T cells and thymic progenitors.

In its sample, this clonotype was seen many times. The antigen is unknown. The CDR3 extends over 14 amino acids. Between the trimmed V and J ends, which lost 3 bases and 7 bases, there was a span of 18 bases. Germline CDR1 DFQATT, CDR2 SNEGSKA (reference sequence). Unique molecular identifiers were built into the TCRbeta library. TCRdb used MiXCR to reprocess the PCR reads, holding one entry per CDR3 protein. The sample carries a few hundred thousand distinct CDR3 sequences, approximately 10% recorded once. The material was PBMCs, obtained before TCRalphabeta/CD19-depleted stem cell transplant. The chain combines TRBV20-1 with TRBJ1-2; a weak D match, TRBD1 (5 bases). The source is a child younger than two with acute myeloid leukemia, due to receive a stem cell transplant. The CDR3 sequence is CSASTGTLTFGYTF. In DNA, the CDR3 is TGCAGTGCTAGTACCGGGACGCTCACTTTTGGCTACACCTTC.